This T cell receptor (beta chain) was retrieved from a study of CD8 T cells in Susac syndrome. The ends were cut back, 6 bases at V and 0 bases at J, with 15 bases in the middle. There are 15 residues in the CDR3. Germline CDR1 and CDR2: LNHDA and SQIVND (reference sequence). Reverse transcription used about 0.5 to 1 ug RNA and random hexamers. Amplification of the TCR beta CDR3 was carried out by immunoSEQ multiplex PCR, which spanned a total of 54 Vbeta and 13 Jbeta segments. One entry per CDR3 protein, called by TCRdb with MiXCR from the immunoSEQ multiplex PCR reads. The sample has about 76,000 distinct CDR3 sequences; roughly 92% are singletons. TCR beta sequences were obtained from blood CD8+ and CD4+ T cells.

The J gene is TRBJ2-7, the V gene TRBV19; perhaps TRBD1 as D (8 bases). This TCR derives from a human donor with Susac syndrome. Sample: CD8+ T cells from PBMCs. CDR3 protein: CASRNRGGSSYEQYF. DNA of the CDR3: TGTGCCAGTAGGAACAGGGGGGGGAGCTCCTACGAGCAGTACTTC.